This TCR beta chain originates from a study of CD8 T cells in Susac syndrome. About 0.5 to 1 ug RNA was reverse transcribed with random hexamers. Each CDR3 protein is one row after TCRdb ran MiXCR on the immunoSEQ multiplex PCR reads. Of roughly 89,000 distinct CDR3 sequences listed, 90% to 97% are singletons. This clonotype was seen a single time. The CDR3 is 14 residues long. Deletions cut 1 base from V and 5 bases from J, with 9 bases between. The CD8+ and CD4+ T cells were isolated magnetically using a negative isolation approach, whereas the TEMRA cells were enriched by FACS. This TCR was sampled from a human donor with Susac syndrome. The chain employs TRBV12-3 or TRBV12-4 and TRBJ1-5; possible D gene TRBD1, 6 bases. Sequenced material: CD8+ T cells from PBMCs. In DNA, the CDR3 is TGTGCCAGCAGTTTAGGTCAGGGGCATCAGCCCCAGCATTTT. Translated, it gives CASSLGQGHQPQHF.